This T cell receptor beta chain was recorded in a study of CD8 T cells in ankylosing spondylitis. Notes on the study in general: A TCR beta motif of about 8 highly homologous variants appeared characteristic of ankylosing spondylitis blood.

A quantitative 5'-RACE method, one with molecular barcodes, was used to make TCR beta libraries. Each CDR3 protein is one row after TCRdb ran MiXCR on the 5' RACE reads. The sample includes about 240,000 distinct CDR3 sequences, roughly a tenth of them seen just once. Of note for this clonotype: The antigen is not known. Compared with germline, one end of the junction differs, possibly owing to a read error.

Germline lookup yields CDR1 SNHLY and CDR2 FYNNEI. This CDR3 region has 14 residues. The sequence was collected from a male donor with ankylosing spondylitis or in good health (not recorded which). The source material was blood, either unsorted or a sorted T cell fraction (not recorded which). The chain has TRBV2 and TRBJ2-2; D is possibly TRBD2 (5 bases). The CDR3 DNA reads TGTGCCAGCAGTGGGGGAGTGAACACCGGGGAACTGTTTTTT. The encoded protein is CASSGGVNTGELFF.